The 4 T cell receptor beta chains listed next were all sequenced from one sample in a study of OX40 agonist ivuxolimab in advanced cancers. The method was immunoSEQ multiplex PCR; TCRdb's version includes in-frame clones alone and lacks a portion of them. The profile shows some 60,000 clones, more than 75% of them singletons. Specimen: CD4+ or CD8+ T cells sorted from blood, collected in a trial of the OX40 agonist ivuxolimab. Source of these receptors: an adult with an advanced solid tumor such as melanoma, head and neck, liver or kidney cancer.

This sequence joins TRBV11-3 and TRBJ2-1, with 13 bases aligning to TRBD2. The V gene's germline CDR1 is SGHNT and CDR2 YENEEA. The CDR3 runs 16 residues. The ends lost 4 bases at V and 6 bases at J; junction bases unmatched: 6. Written as DNA, the CDR3 is TGTGCCAGCAGCTCGTGGACTAGCGGGAGCGTCAATGAGCAGTTCTTC. It yields the protein CASSSWTSGSVNEQFF.

The chain joins TRBV10-3 to TRBJ2-7; 10 bases align to TRBD1. V was pared by 8 bases and J by 5 bases, with 12 bases of the junction left unmatched. This CDR3 has 15 residues. The germline gives CDR1 ENHRY, CDR2 SYGVKD. The CDR3: CAIAWPGQGRNEQYF. The CDR3 DNA follows: TGTGCCATCGCTTGGCCGGGACAGGGGAGGAACGAGCAGTACTTC.

The chain carries TRBV5-4 and TRBJ1-2, with no clear D. Trimming removed 0 bases from V and 1 base from J, with 13 bases in between. In germline, CDR1 is SGHNT, CDR2 YYREEE (reference sequence). This CDR3 is 16 amino acids long. The CDR3 region has the DNA TGTGCCAGCAGCTTGGACTTACCGGGTAGTAACTATGGCTACACCTTC. It translates to CASSLDLPGSNYGYTF.

This rearrangement joins TRBV2 to TRBJ1-1; D remains unclear. Germline V gene data show CDR1 as SNHLY and CDR2 as FYNNEI. Deletions cut 4 bases from V and 3 bases from J, with 12 bases between. The CDR3 totals 14 residues. DNA for the CDR3: TGTGCCAGCAGTGGGGAAGAAGGTTACACTGAAGCTTTCTTT. Its protein is CASSGEEGYTEAFF.